The present T cell receptor beta chain was sequenced within a study of post-analysis software for immune sequencing data (dated by TCRdb to about 2015). For the wider study: The recorded disease courses included relapsing-remitting, secondary progressive and progressive-relapsing multiple sclerosis, and some patients had no subtype annotation. Patient repertoires were compared against about twelve previously published healthy control repertoires from donors aged about 6 to 26 years. A subset of samples was prepared in parallel using single-end sample barcoding, then pooled and co-amplified after Illumina adapter ligation. Study-level results and caveats: The control group was slightly older than the multiple sclerosis patient group. Multiple sclerosis patients had significantly lower normalized Chao1 diversity than controls, a result that suggests substantial peripheral T-cell clonal expansion. Patients showed significantly higher frequencies than controls for about 5 TRBV segments, among them TRBV5-6, TRBV5-1 and TRBV20-1. Direct clustering with F measure showed strong co-clustering of samples prepared in the same batch, prompting a batch-effect correction.

In regard to this clonotype: The antigen this receptor binds is unknown. The sample holds no much larger clone one base away, and base qualities are not on file.

Spanning cysteine to phenylalanine, the CDR3 consists of 14 amino acids. Kept here is only the CDR3 DNA, which spans 42 bases and is read in frame from base 1. Clipping removes 5 bases from V and 3 bases from J, with 3 as the unmatched junction base count. To prepare the library, PCR was applied. These reads were obtained on an Illumina HiSeq 2500. Unique molecular identifiers were incorporated into TCR beta cDNA libraries to reduce PCR and sequencing biases. Per 1 to 10 million input T cells, approximately 500,000 cDNA molecules were obtained, such that each molecule approximated one T cell. The patient libraries were prepared and sequenced using the same protocol as the earlier healthy control dataset. Samples belonging to the same batch were prepared together, multiplexed and sequenced on a shared HiSeq lane. Per the authors' processing: Raw barcoded reads were processed with MIGEC, discarding single-read molecular identifier groups before consensus assembly and CDR3 extraction. Clonotype tables were post-analysed with VDJtools, normalizing diversity by down-sampling all datasets to the smallest sample size. To correct batch-related cross-sample contamination, repertoire overlap clustering matched CDR3 amino acid sequences but not nucleotide sequences. In TCRdb, the public reads were trimmed at Q25 with fastp and aligned with MiXCR, with productive beta chains retained. Here each entry gathers all rows of one CDR3 protein and keeps the most common genes and DNA. The authors' filters were not applied to this entry. The sample includes 450,000 to 700,000 distinct CDR3 sequences, with around 44% observed a single time. Under 2% of the sample belongs to the ten largest clones.

TCR beta repertoires were profiled from peripheral blood of over 10 young patients with multiple sclerosis to demonstrate the VDJtools post-analysis software. The patients with multiple sclerosis were children and adolescents between roughly 6 and 17 years of age. This sequence was found in a girl aged 10-17 years with multiple sclerosis. Input material: blood. The chain was built from TRBV12-3 or TRBV12-4 and TRBJ1-5; 8 central nucleotides agree with TRBD1. The sequenced DNA: TGTGCCAGCAGTGGGGGACAGGACAATCAGCCCCAGCATTTT. Its coded protein is CASSGGQDNQPQHF.